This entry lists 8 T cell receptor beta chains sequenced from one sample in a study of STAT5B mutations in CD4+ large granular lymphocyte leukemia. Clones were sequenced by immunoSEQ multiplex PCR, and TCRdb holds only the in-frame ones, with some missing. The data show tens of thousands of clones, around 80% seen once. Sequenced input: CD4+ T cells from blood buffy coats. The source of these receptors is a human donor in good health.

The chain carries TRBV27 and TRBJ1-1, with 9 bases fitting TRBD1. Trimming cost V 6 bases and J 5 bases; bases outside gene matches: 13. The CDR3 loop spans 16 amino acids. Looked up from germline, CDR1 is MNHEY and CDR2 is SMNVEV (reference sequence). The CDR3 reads CASRQAGTGWQTEAFF. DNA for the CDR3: TGTGCCAGCAGACAGGCAGGGACAGGGTGGCAGACTGAAGCTTTCTTT.

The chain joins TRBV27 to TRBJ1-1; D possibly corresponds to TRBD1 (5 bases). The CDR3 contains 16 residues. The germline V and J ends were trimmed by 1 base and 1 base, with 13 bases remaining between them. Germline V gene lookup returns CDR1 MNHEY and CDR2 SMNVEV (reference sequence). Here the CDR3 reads CASSLLEGKGNTEAFF. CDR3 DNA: TGTGCCAGCAGTTTATTGGAGGGGAAGGGGAACACTGAAGCTTTCTTT.

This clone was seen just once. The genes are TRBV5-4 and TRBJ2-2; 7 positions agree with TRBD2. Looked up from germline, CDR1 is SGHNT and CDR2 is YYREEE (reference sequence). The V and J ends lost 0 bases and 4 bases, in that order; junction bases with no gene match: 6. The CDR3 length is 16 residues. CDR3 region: CASSLGLADPTGELFF. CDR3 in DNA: TGTGCCAGCAGCTTGGGGCTAGCGGACCCCACCGGGGAGCTGTTTTTT.

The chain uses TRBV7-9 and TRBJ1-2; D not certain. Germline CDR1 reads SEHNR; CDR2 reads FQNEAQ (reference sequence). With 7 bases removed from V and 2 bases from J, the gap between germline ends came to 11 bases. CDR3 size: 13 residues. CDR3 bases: TGTGCCAGCAACAAGGACTTGAACTATGGCTACACCTTC. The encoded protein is CASNKDLNYGYTF.

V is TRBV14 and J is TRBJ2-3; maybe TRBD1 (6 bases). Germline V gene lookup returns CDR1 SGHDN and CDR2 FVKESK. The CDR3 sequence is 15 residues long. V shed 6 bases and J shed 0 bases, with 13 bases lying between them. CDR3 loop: CASREQGTSTDTQYF. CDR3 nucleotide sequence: TGTGCCAGCAGGGAACAGGGTACTAGCACAGATACGCAGTATTTT.

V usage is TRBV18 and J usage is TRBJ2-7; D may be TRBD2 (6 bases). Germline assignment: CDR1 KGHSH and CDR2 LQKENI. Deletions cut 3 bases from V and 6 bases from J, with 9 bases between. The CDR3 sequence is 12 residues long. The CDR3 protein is CASSPEGSEQYF. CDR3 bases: TGTGCCAGCTCACCGGAGGGATCCGAGCAGTACTTC.

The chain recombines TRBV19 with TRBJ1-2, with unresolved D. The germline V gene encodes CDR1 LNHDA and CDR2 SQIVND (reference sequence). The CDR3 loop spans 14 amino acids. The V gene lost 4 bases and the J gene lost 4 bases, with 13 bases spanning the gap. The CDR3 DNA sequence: TGTGCCAGTAGTAGGCCAACTCCAGTCTATGGCTACACCTTC. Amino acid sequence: CASSRPTPVYGYTF.

DNA of the CDR3: TGTGCCTGGAGTAGTAGCGGGAGTAGGGACGAGCAGTACTTC. The encoded protein is CAWSSSGSRDEQYF. V is TRBV30 and J is TRBJ2-7; 9 nucleotides agree with TRBD2. The trim removed 2 bases at V and 5 bases at J, leaving 7 bases unmatched. The CDR3 contains 14 residues. Germline CDR1 reads GTSNPN; CDR2 reads SVGIG (reference sequence).